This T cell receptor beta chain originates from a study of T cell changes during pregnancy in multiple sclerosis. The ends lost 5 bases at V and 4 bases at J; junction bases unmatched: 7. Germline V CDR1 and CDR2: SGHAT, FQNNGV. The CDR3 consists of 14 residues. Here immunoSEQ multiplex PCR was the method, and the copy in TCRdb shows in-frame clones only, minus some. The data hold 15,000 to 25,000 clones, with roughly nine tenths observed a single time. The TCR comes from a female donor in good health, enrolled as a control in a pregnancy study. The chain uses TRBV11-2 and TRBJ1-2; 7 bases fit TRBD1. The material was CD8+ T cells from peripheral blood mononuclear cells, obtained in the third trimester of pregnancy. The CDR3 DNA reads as TGTGCCAGCAGCCGACGACAGGGAACCTATGGCTACACCTTC. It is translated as CASSRRQGTYGYTF.